These T cell receptor beta chains were read from a single sample in a study of T-cell memory formation after mild COVID-19. TCRdb re-derived calls from the 5' RACE reads in MiXCR, one entry per CDR3 protein. The table includes roughly 110,000 distinct CDR3 sequences, around an eighth detected once. The specimen sequenced was PBMCs or a T cell subset sorted from them (not recorded which). The receptors come from an adult woman who had mild COVID-19 (a few samples of this study predate the infection). Cell type and time point are not known. The CDR3 runs from the conserved cysteine through the conserved F or W. A D gene is named only where the DNA matches it firmly. Clone size is shown for a subset of rows, as once, few, many or a class of expanded clone.

V gene,clone size,D gene,J gene,CDR3 protein,CDR3 DNA
TRBV5-1,NA,TRBD1,TRBJ2-5,CASSLVRDRGGETQYF,TGCGCCAGCAGCTTGGTTCGAGACAGGGGAGGAGAGACCCAGTACTTC
TRBV7-2,once,NA,TRBJ2-5,CASSLAVGETQYF,TGTGCCAGCAGCTTAGCCGTTGGGGAGACCCAGTACTTC
TRBV6-5,NA,NA,TRBJ2-6,CASGGPGANVLTF,TGTGCCAGTGGAGGGCCTGGGGCCAACGTCCTGACTTTC
TRBV28,few,NA,TRBJ2-3,CASSLLRTDTQYF,TGTGCCAGCAGTTTACTACGCACAGATACGCAGTATTTT
TRBV29-1,NA,TRBD2,TRBJ2-1,CSAKAGGGDNEQFF,TGCAGCGCTAAAGCGGGAGGGGGCGACAATGAGCAGTTCTTC
TRBV7-9,NA,NA,TRBJ2-7,CASSTSGTFYEQYF,TGTGCCAGCAGCACCTCCGGGACATTCTACGAGCAGTACTTC
TRBV6-4,many,TRBD1,TRBJ2-1,CASSEKTGASNEQFF,TGTGCCAGCAGTGAGAAGACAGGGGCGAGCAATGAGCAGTTCTTC
TRBV9,many,NA,TRBJ2-7,CASSVSTGAPYEQYF,TGTGCCAGCAGCGTATCCACGGGGGCCCCCTACGAGCAGTACTTC
TRBV6-1,NA,NA,TRBJ2-7,CASSAGQRSYEQYF,TGTGCCAGCAGTGCCGGACAACGCTCCTACGAGCAGTACTTC
TRBV2,NA,NA,TRBJ2-7,CASSEASGRIAKIRSIDYEQYF,TGTGCCAGCAGTGAAGCGTCAGGCCGGATCGCAAAGATTAGAAGCATCGACTACGAGCAGTACTTC
TRBV29-1,few,NA,TRBJ2-2,CSVELGGTGELFF,TGCAGCGTTGAACTAGGTGGAACCGGGGAGCTGTTTTTT
TRBV4-2,few,TRBD1,TRBJ1-1,CASSQPWTGGQDTEAFF,TGTGCCAGCAGCCAACCCTGGACAGGGGGCCAGGACACTGAAGCTTTCTTT
TRBV14,NA,NA,TRBJ2-1,CASSPGYYNEQFF,TGTGCCAGCAGCCCAGGGTACTACAATGAGCAGTTCTTC
TRBV6-5,medium-sized,NA,TRBJ2-7,CASSYSADSSYEQYF,TGTGCCAGCAGTTACTCGGCGGACAGCTCCTACGAGCAGTACTTC
TRBV14,few,NA,TRBJ2-2,CASSRDFGSGTGELFF,TGTGCCAGCAGCCGTGACTTCGGCAGTGGGACCGGGGAGCTGTTTTTT
TRBV7-8,NA,TRBD1,TRBJ2-7,CASSLSETGTGRYEQYF,TGTGCCAGCAGCTTATCAGAAACCGGGACAGGACGCTACGAGCAGTACTTC
TRBV2,few,TRBD2,TRBJ2-5,CASRILGLAGEETQYF,TGTGCCAGCAGGATTCTAGGGCTAGCGGGGGAAGAGACCCAGTACTTC
TRBV25-1,few,NA,TRBJ1-1,CASSPSNTEAFF,TGTGCCAGCAGTCCGTCTAACACTGAAGCTTTCTTT
TRBV6-2/TRBV6-3,NA,NA,TRBJ2-3,CASRWTSTDTQYF,TGTGCCAGCAGGTGGACTAGCACAGATACGCAGTATTTT
TRBV27,NA,TRBD1,TRBJ2-3,CASSLATGPADTQYF,TGTGCCAGCAGTTTGGCGACAGGGCCGGCAGATACGCAGTATTTT
TRBV3-1,NA,TRBD2,TRBJ2-3,CASSRFSGGSSTDTQYF,TGTGCCAGCAGCCGGTTTAGCGGGGGATCTAGCACAGATACGCAGTATTTT
TRBV7-9,few,NA,TRBJ2-3,CASSLTTTEADTQYF,TGTGCCAGCAGCCTAACCACGACCGAGGCAGATACGCAGTATTTT
TRBV5-4,few,NA,TRBJ2-7,CASRNRDLNYEQYF,TGTGCCAGCAGGAACCGGGACCTAAATTACGAGCAGTACTTC
TRBV7-6,NA,NA,TRBJ1-2,CASSLTPLHGTTGADGYTF,TGTGCCAGCAGCTTAACACCCCTTCATGGAACGACAGGCGCGGATGGCTACACCTTC
TRBV12-3/TRBV12-4,few,TRBD1,TRBJ2-1,CASSLGTGAGNEQFF,TGTGCCAGCAGTCTCGGGACAGGCGCGGGGAATGAGCAGTTCTTC
TRBV4-1,NA,NA,TRBJ1-1,CASSQEAGGNTEAFF,TGCGCCAGCAGCCAAGAGGCGGGGGGGAACACTGAAGCTTTCTTT
TRBV19,NA,NA,TRBJ1-2,CASTPAHYGYTF,TGTGCCAGTACCCCGGCCCACTATGGCTACACCTTC
TRBV12-3/TRBV12-4,many,NA,TRBJ2-6,CASSSPHEGTGANVLTF,TGTGCCAGCAGTTCACCCCACGAGGGCACGGGGGCCAACGTCCTGACTTTC
TRBV7-3,few,NA,TRBJ1-1,CASSLTGKYTEAFF,TGTGCCAGCAGCCTGACCGGGAAGTACACTGAAGCTTTCTTT
TRBV20-1,NA,NA,TRBJ1-2,CSARDPRQAFGYGYTF,TGCAGTGCTAGAGATCCCCGGCAGGCTTTCGGCTATGGCTACACCTTC